The clone carrying this T cell receptor beta chain was detected only once. Its cognate antigen is unknown. This could be a read error, since a much larger clone is one nucleotide away. The authors built TCR beta libraries using iRepertoire HTBI primers and Arm-PCR of CDR3 regions. From the multiplex PCR reads, TCRdb called clonotypes with MiXCR, one entry per CDR3 protein. The sample carries hundreds of thousands of distinct CDR3 sequences, about 13% recorded once. These data are taken from a study of regulatory T cells in long-lasting Graves disease. Study background: Antithyroid drug use was under 3 months in newly diagnosed Graves' patients. Findings and limits, study-wide: Persistent disease preferred TRBV28, TRBJ1-2 and TRBJ2-5; new disease, TRBV20-1 and TRBJ2-1.

Germline CDR1 DFQATT, CDR2 SNEGSKA (reference sequence). The CDR3 loop spans 16 amino acids. Time point reported: newly diagnosed GD, antithyroid drugs for less than 3 months. Generation of the TCR library employed RNA extracted from PBMCs. These records were also assigned to another study, of T cells in Graves' hyperthyroidism and ophthalmopathy. That source notes: TCR CDR3 regions were first amplified by RT-PCR with HTBI primers.

The starting material was peripheral blood mononuclear cells (PBMCs), obtained at new diagnosis, from a patient treated with antithyroid drugs. V usage is TRBV20-1 and J usage is TRBJ2-1, with TRBD1 identical over 8 bases. The DNA end is a closer match to TRBJ2-5, so the J assignment may be wrong. This receptor was obtained from a man aged 30 to 45 with Graves disease. The CDR3 DNA sequence: TGCAGTGCTAGAGGTGGGGCCAGGGGGCTGAGAGAGACCCAGTACTTC. Translating it yields CSARGGARGLRETQYF.